This T cell receptor beta chain came from a study of blood T cell repertoires in COVID-19. Only in-frame clones appear in the TCRdb table, and some are missing; sequencing was by immunoSEQ multiplex PCR. Of a few hundred thousand clones in the sample, about nine tenths were seen once. The CDR3 covers 15 residues. Germline assignment: CDR1 SGHRS and CDR2 YFSETQ. The junction had 2 bases not matched to a gene; V was cut back by 0 bases and J by 4 bases. This chain joins TRBV5-1 and TRBJ1-3; 9 bases map to TRBD1. Material: PBMCs or T cells enriched from blood (not recorded which). The TCR comes from a woman in her thirties or forties with acute COVID-19. The CDR3 protein is CASSLGTGVGNTIYF. For the CDR3, the DNA is TGCGCCAGCAGCTTGGGGACAGGGGTCGGAAACACCATATATTTT.